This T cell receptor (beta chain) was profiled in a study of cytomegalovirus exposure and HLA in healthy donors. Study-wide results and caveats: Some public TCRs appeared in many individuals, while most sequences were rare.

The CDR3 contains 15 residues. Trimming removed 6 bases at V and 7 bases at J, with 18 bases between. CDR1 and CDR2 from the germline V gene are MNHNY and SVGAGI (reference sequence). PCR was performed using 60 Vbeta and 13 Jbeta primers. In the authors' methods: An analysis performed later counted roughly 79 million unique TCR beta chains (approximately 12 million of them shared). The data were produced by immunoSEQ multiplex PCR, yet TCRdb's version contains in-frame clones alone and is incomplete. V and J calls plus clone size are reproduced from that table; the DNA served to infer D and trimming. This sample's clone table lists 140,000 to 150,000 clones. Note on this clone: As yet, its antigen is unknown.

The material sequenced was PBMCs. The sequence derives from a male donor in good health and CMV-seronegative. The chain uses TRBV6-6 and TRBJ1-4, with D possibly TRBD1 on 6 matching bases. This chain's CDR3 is CASSPRQDSAEKLFF. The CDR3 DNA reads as TGTGCCAGCAGCCCGAGACAGGATTCGGCTGAAAAACTGTTTTTT.